Shown below are 32 T cell receptor beta chains from a single sample sequenced in a study of cytomegalovirus exposure and HLA in healthy donors. Profiled with immunoSEQ multiplex PCR; TCRdb holds only in-frame clones, not every one. In the table there are 150,000 to 200,000 clones, approximately 81% of which are singletons. Sequenced: PBMCs. These receptors came from a man younger than 45 in good health and CMV-seropositive.

The gene calls are TRBV6-5 and TRBJ2-3; TRBD2 is a possible D gene (7 bases). Trimming shortened V by 6 bases and J by 5 bases, and 15 bases separated the two germline ends. CDR3 length equals 14 residues. CDR1 is MNHEY and CDR2 is SVGAGI in the germline V gene. In nucleotides, the CDR3 is TGTGCCAGCAGCTCCCGGGGGGCGTTAGATACGCAGTATTTT. It is translated as CASSSRGALDTQYF.

The chain combines TRBV18 with TRBJ1-1; no firm D call. V lost 2 bases and J lost 6, with 10 bases in between. Germline CDR1 is KGHSH and CDR2 is LQKENI. This CDR3 region has 13 residues. CDR3 region: CASSPNQEAEAFF. The CDR3 DNA is TGTGCCAGCTCACCAAACCAGGAGGCTGAAGCTTTCTTT.

This clone was seen only once. The rearrangement joins TRBV11-3 to TRBJ2-2; D gene unclear. This CDR3 contains 14 residues. Germline values: CDR1 SGHNT, CDR2 YENEEA. The ends were cut back, 6 bases at V and 1 base at J, with 9 bases in the middle. In DNA form, the CDR3 reads TGTGCCAGCAGTGGGCTCATGAACACCGGGGAGCTGTTTTTT. It encodes CASSGLMNTGELFF.

The chain joins TRBV7-3 to TRBJ2-1; TRBD2 matches at 8 bases. V lost 6 bases and J lost 3; bases outside the gene matches: 7. Germline-derived CDR1 and CDR2 are SGHTA and FQGTGA. CDR3 length equals 15 residues. The CDR3 loop is CASRPSGSSYNEQFF. The CDR3 bases are TGTGCCAGCAGACCGAGCGGGAGTAGCTACAATGAGCAGTTCTTC.

Here the CDR3 reads CASRKNIEGTEAFF. CDR3 DNA: TGTGCCAGCAGAAAGAATATCGAGGGAACTGAAGCTTTCTTT. The chain employs TRBV6-4 and TRBJ1-1; no definite D call. V dropped 6 bases and J dropped 5 bases, with 16 bases sitting between them. Looked up from germline, CDR1 is MRHNA and CDR2 is SNTAGT. The CDR3 has 14 amino acids.

In DNA form, the CDR3 reads TGTGCCAGCAGCTTAGCCAGGGAGGGAAACATTCAGTACTTC. Its translation: CASSLAREGNIQYF. The chain combines TRBV7-2 with TRBJ2-4; 7 nucleotides match TRBD2. V lost 0 bases to trimming and J lost 6 bases; unmatched junction nucleotides: 2. Germline V gene sequence: CDR1 SGHTA, CDR2 FQGNSA. The CDR3 runs 14 residues.

The J gene is TRBJ1-6, the V gene TRBV7-6; D is possibly TRBD1 (5 bases). The germline gives CDR1 SGHVS, CDR2 FNYEAQ. The CDR3 has 15 amino acids. V was shortened by 1 base and J by 5 bases, with 9 bases between the two germline ends. The DNA for the CDR3 is TGTGCCAGCAGCTTAGGCAGGGCTAATAATTCACCCCTCCACTTT. Its protein product is CASSLGRANNSPLHF.

The chain couples TRBV9 to TRBJ1-2, with 9 bases matching TRBD1. The V and J ends lost 4 bases and 4 bases, in that order; junction bases with no gene match: 2. From germline, CDR1 is SGDLS and CDR2 YYNGEE. The CDR3 consists of 13 residues. CDR3 DNA: TGTGCCAGCAGCCCGACAGGGGGCTATGGCTACACCTTC. Residues: CASSPTGGYGYTF.

DNA for the CDR3: TGTGCCAGCAGCGTGGCCGGGGGGGACGGGGGACAAGAGACCCAGTACTTC. Protein sequence: CASSVAGGDGGQETQYF. This chain joins TRBV9 and TRBJ2-5, with TRBD2 matching 8 bases. Germline V gives CDR1 SGDLS, CDR2 YYNGEE. V shed 2 bases and J 2 bases; nucleotides not matched to a gene: 11. The CDR3 runs to 17 residues.

The V call is TRBV28, the J call TRBJ2-1, with 9 bases identical to TRBD1. The CDR3 spans 19 residues. J gave up 0 bases and V 3 bases, and 12 bases lay outside the gene matches. Germline V lookup: CDR1 MDHEN, CDR2 SYDVKM. The CDR3 DNA is TGTGCCAGCAGTTTCCCCCACAGGGGGCGAACACGCTCCTACAATGAGCAGTTCTTC. It translates to CASSFPHRGRTRSYNEQFF.

The V gene is TRBV18, the J gene TRBJ1-1; possibly TRBD1 for D (5 bases). Germline CDR1 KGHSH, CDR2 LQKENI. V lost 3 bases to trimming and J lost 6 bases, with 17 bases between them. This CDR3 has 15 residues. The CDR3 region is CASSPRVGEGPEAFF. In DNA, the CDR3 is TGTGCCAGCTCACCCCGAGTAGGGGAGGGCCCTGAAGCTTTCTTT.

V and J are TRBV28 and TRBJ1-3; D possibly corresponds to TRBD1 (5 bases). The V end was cut by 8 bases, the J end by 5 bases, with 13 bases between. The CDR3 is made up of 13 amino acids. The germline V gene encodes CDR1 MDHEN and CDR2 SYDVKM. The CDR3, as DNA: TGTGCCAGCCGCCCGGGACTCAGAAACACCATATATTTT. This translates into CASRPGLRNTIYF.

The chain combines TRBV15 with TRBJ1-2; possible D gene TRBD1, 5 bases. V lost 0 bases and J 3 bases, leaving 17 bases between the germline ends. The CDR3 consists of 17 residues. The germline V gene has CDR1 LNHNV and CDR2 YYDKDF (reference sequence). The CDR3 DNA is TGTGCCACCAGCAGAGATTGGTCGCCAGGGCAAGACTATGGCTACACCTTC. The encoded protein is CATSRDWSPGQDYGYTF.

A few counts support this clone. The chain recombines TRBV6-1 with TRBJ2-6; the D is unclear. V shed 1 base and J shed 3 bases, with 4 bases lying between them. Germline CDR1 MNHNS, CDR2 SASEGT. The CDR3 consists of 14 residues. CDR3 protein: CASSEVGGANVLTF. The DNA of the CDR3 is TGTGCCAGCAGTGAAGTCGGTGGGGCCAACGTCCTGACTTTC.

This chain connects TRBV28 to TRBJ2-7, with D perhaps matching TRBD2 (5 bases). The CDR3 is 16 residues long. V was pared by 6 bases and J by 2 bases, with 20 bases between. The germline V gene encodes CDR1 MDHEN and CDR2 SYDVKM. The CDR3 DNA reads TGTGCCAGCAGAAAACCCCGTCTTAGAGGGCCCTACGAGCAGTACTTC. Translating gives CASRKPRLRGPYEQYF. The full variable domain, rest sourced from reference TRBV28 and TRBJ2-7, is DVKVTQSSRYLVKRTGEKVFLECVQDMDHENMFWYRQDPGLGLRLIYFSYDVKMKEKGDIPEGYSVSREKKERFSLILESASTNQTSMYLCASRKPRLRGPYEQYFGPGTRLTVT.

The V gene is TRBV4-3, the J gene TRBJ1-5; 8 nucleotides agree with TRBD1. The CDR3 length is 15 residues. Trimming cost V 0 bases and J 3 bases; bases outside gene matches: 1. Per the germline V gene, CDR1 is LGHNA and CDR2 is YSLEER. CDR3 protein: CASSQETGANQPQHF. The DNA of the CDR3 is TGCGCCAGCAGCCAAGAGACAGGGGCCAATCAGCCCCAGCATTTT.

CDR3 bases: TGCGCCAGCAGCTTTGGTGTGAGTGCAGGGATGGGCATGAACACTGAAGCTTTCTTT. Its translation is CASSFGVSAGMGMNTEAFF. This chain links TRBV5-1 with TRBJ1-1; TRBD1 is a possible D gene (5 bases). The CDR3 has 19 amino acids. Trimming shortened V by 2 bases and J by 0 bases, and 23 bases separated the two germline ends. CDR1 and CDR2 from the germline V gene are SGHRS and YFSETQ.

The chain joins TRBV27 to TRBJ2-3, with D possibly being TRBD1 (6 bases). There are 14 residues in the CDR3. The germline V gene encodes CDR1 MNHEY and CDR2 SMNVEV (reference sequence). V lost 6 bases, J lost 2 bases, and 12 bases lay in between. CDR3 DNA sequence: TGTGCCAGCAGCTTAACAGGGTCCACAGATACGCAGTATTTT. This encodes CASSLTGSTDTQYF.

The chain carries TRBV5-1 and TRBJ1-1; no definite D call. The CDR3 is 14 residues long. Between the trimmed V and J ends, which lost 3 bases and 3 bases, there was a span of 12 bases. Germline CDR1 reads SGHRS; CDR2 reads YFSETQ. The CDR3 spells CASSSRGGDTEAFF. The CDR3 DNA sequence: TGCGCCAGCAGCTCCCGGGGAGGTGACACTGAAGCTTTCTTT. Combining the CDR3 with reference TRBV5-1 and TRBJ1-1 gives the whole variable domain KAGVTQTPRYLIKTRGQQVTLSCSPISGHRSVSWYQQTPGQGLQFLFEYFSETQRNKGNFPGRFSGRQFSNSRSEMNVSTLELGDSALYLCASSSRGGDTEAFFGQGTRLTVV.

Here the CDR3 DNA reads TGTGCCAGCAGTCTCGGGACTGGGGTGATCAACGAGCAGTACTTC. Amino acids: CASSLGTGVINEQYF. The chain carries TRBV7-2 and TRBJ2-7; possibly TRBD2 for D (6 bases). The CDR3 is 15 residues long. Germline CDR1 and CDR2: SGHTA and FQGNSA. Trimming cost V 6 bases and J 5 bases, with 20 bases left between them. The full variable domain, rest sourced from reference TRBV7-2 and TRBJ2-7, is GAGVSQSPSNKVTEKGKDVELRCDPISGHTALYWYRQSLGQGLEFLIYFQGNSAPDKSGLPSDRFSAERTGGSVSTLTIQRTQQEDSAVYLCASSLGTGVINEQYFGPGTRLTVT.

The genes are TRBV30 and TRBJ2-7; tentative D call: TRBD2 (5 bases). Per germline, CDR1 GTSNPN and CDR2 SVGIG (reference sequence). The CDR3 covers 11 residues. V was cut by 0 bases and J by 10 bases, with 10 bases left in between. CDR3 sequence reads: CAWSVRGSQYF. The CDR3 region has the DNA TGTGCCTGGAGTGTACGAGGGAGTCAGTACTTC.

The CDR3 loop reads CASSKEATGELFF. The CDR3 DNA reads TGTGCCAGCAGCAAGGAGGCCACCGGGGAGCTGTTTTTT. The chain carries TRBV11-3 and TRBJ2-2; maybe TRBD2 (5 bases). Germline CDR1 and CDR2: SGHNT and YENEEA. This CDR3 is 13 amino acids long. With 5 bases removed from V and 4 bases from J, the gap between germline ends came to 8 bases.

The CDR3, as DNA: TGTGCCAGCAGTTTATCCTCTCCCCCCCGGGGGGCCAGTCCCTACGAGCAGTACTTC. Protein: CASSLSSPPRGASPYEQYF. The chain couples TRBV27 to TRBJ2-7; a weak D match, TRBD2 (7 bases). This CDR3 has 19 amino acids. Trimming removed 0 bases from V and 2 bases from J, with 23 bases in between. Germline V gives CDR1 MNHEY, CDR2 SMNVEV (reference sequence).

The chain couples TRBV28 to TRBJ2-2; 12 nucleotides align to TRBD2. V dropped 5 bases and J dropped 5; count of bases not matched to a gene: 9. The CDR3 loop spans 17 amino acids. Germline V gene data show CDR1 as MDHEN and CDR2 as SYDVKM. CDR3 loop: CASSAASGRAHTGELFF. Written as DNA, the CDR3 is TGTGCCAGCAGTGCGGCTAGCGGGAGGGCCCATACCGGGGAGCTGTTTTTT.

The chain couples TRBV7-2 to TRBJ1-5; 7 bases line up with TRBD1. The germline CDR1 and CDR2 sequences are SGHTA and FQGNSA. After removal of 5 bases from V and 2 bases from J, the junction contained 3 bases not matched to a gene. The CDR3 contains 14 residues. The CDR3 loop is CASSRTGGNQPQHF. In DNA, the CDR3 is TGTGCCAGCAGCCGGACAGGAGGCAATCAGCCCCAGCATTTT.

The V gene is TRBV7-2, the J gene TRBJ1-2; 10 positions match TRBD1. Germline CDR1 SGHTA, CDR2 FQGNSA. The CDR3 spans 15 residues. V gave up 5 bases and J gave up 6 bases; unmatched junction bases: 9. The CDR3 is CASSPQTGGFDGYTF. CDR3 bases: TGTGCCAGCAGCCCCCAGACAGGGGGCTTCGATGGCTACACCTTC.

The chain combines TRBV6-5 with TRBJ2-1, with TRBD1 matching 12 bases. Germline V lookup: CDR1 MNHEY, CDR2 SVGAGI. V lost 5 bases and J lost 7; bases outside the gene matches: 6. This CDR3 comprises 15 residues. DNA of the CDR3: TGTGCCAGCAGTCCCGGGACAGGGGGCAAGAATGAGCAGTTCTTC. Its protein product is CASSPGTGGKNEQFF.

V gene TRBV6-1 combines with J gene TRBJ2-7; tentatively, D is TRBD1 (5 bases). This CDR3 has 12 amino acids. V was clipped by 7 bases and J by 1 base, with 8 bases between them. CDR1 and CDR2 (germline): MNHNS, SASEGT. DNA of the CDR3: TGTGCCAGCACCAGGGTTTCCTACGAGCAGTACTTC. This encodes CASTRVSYEQYF.

The J gene is TRBJ2-1, the V gene TRBV7-2; 12 bases fit TRBD2. CDR1 is SGHTA and CDR2 is FQGNSA in the germline V gene. V lost 2 bases and J lost 10; bases outside the gene matches: 6. The CDR3 runs to 15 residues. This chain's CDR3 is CASSLLAGGPGEQFF. The DNA for the CDR3 is TGTGCCAGCAGCTTACTAGCGGGGGGGCCGGGCGAGCAGTTCTTC.

The genes are TRBV5-1 and TRBJ2-7, with D tentatively TRBD1 (6 bases). The germline V and J ends were trimmed by 2 bases and 1 base, with 13 bases remaining between them. CDR1 SGHRS and CDR2 YFSETQ come from the germline V gene. The CDR3 covers 15 residues. The DNA of the CDR3 is TGCGCCAGCAGCTTACAGGGCGGAATTTCCTACGAGCAGTACTTC. Translation: CASSLQGGISYEQYF.

The chain joins TRBV5-1 to TRBJ2-1; 12 bases map to TRBD2. J was trimmed by 5 bases and V by 2 bases; bases with no gene match: 14. Germline CDR1 and CDR2: SGHRS and YFSETQ. There are 19 residues in the CDR3. The CDR3, as DNA: TGCGCCAGCAGCTTTGGGAGGCGGCTAGCGGGGGGGCGGAACAATGAGCAGTTCTTC. It is translated as CASSFGRRLAGGRNNEQFF.

This clone was found a few times. This chain connects TRBV7-9 to TRBJ1-3, with D perhaps TRBD1 (5 bases). CDR1 and CDR2 (germline): SEHNR, FQNEAQ (reference sequence). V was shortened by 8 bases and J by 0 bases, with 14 bases between the two germline ends. This CDR3 comprises 15 residues. Here the CDR3 DNA reads TGTGCCAGCCTCTTACAGGCCAGCTCTGGAAACACCATATATTTT. Protein sequence: CASLLQASSGNTIYF.